These 29 T cell receptor beta chains share one sample of origin, sequenced in a study of blood T cell repertoires in COVID-19. Some clones are missing from TCRdb's copy, which holds only in-frame ones; the method was immunoSEQ multiplex PCR. Of some 240,000 clones in the sample, approximately 82% were seen once. Sequenced input: peripheral blood. The origin of the receptors is a middle-aged woman who had recovered from COVID-19.

This rearrangement joins TRBV11-3 to TRBJ2-7; tentatively, D is TRBD2 (5 bases). V lost 0 bases to trimming and J lost 1 base, with 7 bases between them. Germline values: CDR1 SGHNT, CDR2 YENEEA. The CDR3 is 14 amino acids. CDR3 DNA sequence: TGTGCCAGCAGCTTAGAGGAGGTTTCCTACGAGCAGTACTTC. Its translation: CASSLEEVSYEQYF.

The V gene is TRBV19, the J gene TRBJ1-4, with 7 bases fitting TRBD1. CDR1 is LNHDA, CDR2 SQIVND, per germline (reference sequence). J was trimmed by 3 bases and V by 7 bases; bases with no gene match: 5. CDR3 length equals 14 residues. In DNA, the CDR3 is TGTGCCAGTAACAGGGGCACGGCTAATGAAAAACTGTTTTTT. Translating gives CASNRGTANEKLFF.

This clone was recorded once. The CDR3 DNA follows: TGTGCCAGCAGCTGGGGACTAGCGGGAGCTTACAACCAAGAGACCCAGTACTTC. Translating gives CASSWGLAGAYNQETQYF. This rearrangement joins TRBV5-8 to TRBJ2-5, with 14 bases that match TRBD2. Per the germline V gene, CDR1 is SGHTS and CDR2 is YDEGEE. The CDR3 covers 18 residues. Trimming took 3 bases from V and 0 from J; bases not matched to a gene: 7. Full variable domain (outside the CDR3, taken from reference TRBV5-8 and TRBJ2-5): EAGVTQSPTHLIKTRGQQATLRCSPISGHTSVYWYQQALGLGLQFLLWYDEGEERNRGNFPPRFSGRQFPNYSSELNVNALELEDSALYLCASSWGLAGAYNQETQYFGPGTRLLVL.

The gene calls are TRBV4-1 and TRBJ2-7; unclear D gene. Trimming left V 0 bases short and J 0 bases short, with 9 bases between. The CDR3 contains 15 residues. From germline, CDR1 is MGHRA and CDR2 YSYEKL. CDR3 sequence: CASSQDFVSSYEQYF. CDR3 in DNA: TGCGCCAGCAGCCAAGATTTTGTCAGCTCCTACGAGCAGTACTTC.

The chain has TRBV27 and TRBJ1-1; tentatively, D is TRBD1 (5 bases). Germline assignment: CDR1 MNHEY and CDR2 SMNVEV (reference sequence). The CDR3 has 18 residues. V lost 3 bases and J 7 bases, leaving 27 bases between the germline ends. DNA of the CDR3: TGTGCCAGCAGTTTGAGCTTGGGGGGTCTTCTGCTCAACGTTGAAGCTTTCTTT. It encodes CASSLSLGGLLLNVEAFF.

The chain joins TRBV5-1 to TRBJ1-1; D call uncertain. The germline V and J ends were trimmed by 3 bases and 3 bases, with 12 bases remaining between them. CDR1 SGHRS and CDR2 YFSETQ come from the germline V gene. The CDR3 extends over 14 amino acids. For the CDR3, the DNA is TGCGCCAGCAGCTCGGTAGCAGCGGACACTGAAGCTTTCTTT. Translated: CASSSVAADTEAFF.

V is TRBV10-3 and J is TRBJ2-5; possibly TRBD1 for D (5 bases). Germline V gives CDR1 ENHRY, CDR2 SYGVKD. The length of the CDR3 is 18 residues. Trimming shortened V by 0 bases and J by 2 bases, and 19 bases separated the two germline ends. CDR3 sequence (DNA): TGTGCCATCAGTGAGTCGAGTGTGATGGAGCAGGGACAAGAGACCCAGTACTTC. This encodes CAISESSVMEQGQETQYF.

The chain has TRBV12-3 or TRBV12-4 and TRBJ2-3; tentative D call: TRBD2 (6 bases). V was cut by 5 bases and J by 1 base, with 7 bases left in between. This CDR3 has 13 residues. CDR3 protein: CASSPSGTDTQYF. The CDR3 bases are TGTGCCAGCAGTCCTAGCGGCACAGATACGCAGTATTTT.

The chain recombines TRBV27 with TRBJ2-1, with 11 nucleotides matching TRBD2. CDR1 is MNHEY and CDR2 is SMNVEV in the germline V gene (reference sequence). The CDR3 totals 16 residues. V lost 6 bases to trimming and J lost 0 bases; unmatched junction nucleotides: 4. The CDR3 is CASRTLAGGSYNEQFF. The CDR3 DNA reads as TGTGCCAGCAGGACCCTAGCGGGGGGCTCCTACAATGAGCAGTTCTTC.

The CDR3 DNA reads as TGTGCCAGCAGCGGGGGAACAGTCCCCGGGGAGCTGTTTTTT. It translates to CASSGGTVPGELFF. The V call is TRBV2, the J call TRBJ2-2, with TRBD2 as a possible D gene (6 bases). The CDR3 is 14 amino acids. Germline V gives CDR1 SNHLY, CDR2 FYNNEI. Between the trimmed V and J ends, which lost 6 bases and 6 bases, there was a span of 14 bases.

This clone was counted only a few times. This chain uses TRBV28 with TRBJ2-7, with 12 bases fitting TRBD2. CDR1 MDHEN and CDR2 SYDVKM come from the germline V gene. J was trimmed by 3 bases and V by 2 bases; bases with no gene match: 8. This CDR3 has 17 amino acids. This CDR3 is CASSLGLAGGLNYEQYF. As DNA, the CDR3 is TGTGCCAGCAGTTTAGGGCTAGCGGGGGGGCTTAACTACGAGCAGTACTTC.

The chain couples TRBV2 to TRBJ1-5, with D possibly being TRBD1 (5 bases). V gave up 6 bases and J gave up 0 bases, with 9 bases separating them. Germline assignment: CDR1 SNHLY and CDR2 FYNNEI. The CDR3 has 14 residues. CDR3 in DNA: TGTGCCAGCAGCGGGGGATATAGCAATCAGCCCCAGCATTTT. It specifies CASSGGYSNQPQHF.

This chain connects TRBV29-1 to TRBJ2-7, with 14 bases aligning to TRBD2. This CDR3 spans 17 amino acids. The germline CDR1 and CDR2 sequences are SQVTM and ANQGSEA. V shed 0 bases and J 0 bases; nucleotides not matched to a gene: 4. The CDR3 DNA follows: TGCAGCGTTGAAGACGGGACTAGCGGGGGCCTCTCCTACGAGCAGTACTTC. Encoded protein: CSVEDGTSGGLSYEQYF.

The chain has TRBV12-3 or TRBV12-4 and TRBJ1-5; a possible D gene is TRBD1 (6 bases). The CDR3 is 13 residues long. Trimming cost V 8 bases and J 10 bases, with 18 bases left between them. CDR3 nucleotides: TGTGCCAGCGGTCTGGTCGCGGGGGCCCCCCAGCATTTT. As protein: CASGLVAGAPQHF.

The chain links TRBV19 to TRBJ1-5; D is uncertain. Germline V gives CDR1 LNHDA, CDR2 SQIVND (reference sequence). Trimming shortened V by 3 bases and J by 5 bases, and 14 bases separated the two germline ends. The CDR3 is 15 amino acids. The CDR3 here is CASSMVGGGDQPQHF. DNA of the CDR3: TGTGCCAGTAGTATGGTGGGAGGTGGCGATCAGCCCCAGCATTTT. Looking up the rest from reference TRBV19 and TRBJ1-5 gives the full variable domain: DGGITQSPKYLFRKEGQNVTLSCEQNLNHDAMYWYRQDPGQGLRLIYYSQIVNDFQKGDIAEGYSVSREKKESFPLTVTSAQKNPTAFYLCASSMVGGGDQPQHFGDGTRLSIL.

This clone was detected once. The sample carries other DNA sequences with the same CDR3. V and J are TRBV11-3 and TRBJ1-1; 7 nucleotides align to TRBD1. The CDR3 contains 13 residues. The germline V gene encodes CDR1 SGHNT and CDR2 YENEEA. Trimming cost V 4 bases and J 1 base; bases outside gene matches: 0. CDR3 coding DNA: TGTGCCAGCAGCTGGACAGGGAACACTGAAGCTTTCTTT. Amino acid sequence: CASSWTGNTEAFF.

The gene calls are TRBV15 and TRBJ1-2; D gene ambiguous. Trimming took 0 bases from V and 0 from J, leaving 5 bases between them. This CDR3 region has 14 residues. Germline V gives CDR1 LNHNV, CDR2 YYDKDF (reference sequence). The chain's CDR3 is CATSRDRSNYGYTF. The CDR3 nucleotides read TGTGCCACCAGCAGAGACAGATCTAACTATGGCTACACCTTC.

The chain couples TRBV2 to TRBJ1-5, with D possibly TRBD1 on 6 matching bases. Trimming stripped 5 bases from V and 2 bases from J, with 10 bases between. The CDR3 length is 14 residues. Germline CDR1 and CDR2: SNHLY and FYNNEI. Here the CDR3 reads CASSPQGGNQPQHF. The DNA for the CDR3 is TGTGCCAGCAGTCCACAGGGAGGCAATCAGCCCCAGCATTTT.

V and J are TRBV10-3 and TRBJ2-7, with D perhaps TRBD1 (6 bases). The CDR3 runs to 12 residues. V was pared by 8 bases and J by 2 bases, with 10 bases between. Germline loops: CDR1 ENHRY, CDR2 SYGVKD. The CDR3 loop reads CAIGGQAYEQYF. The CDR3 nucleotides are TGTGCCATCGGGGGACAAGCCTACGAGCAGTACTTC.

V and J are TRBV11-2 and TRBJ1-5; the D gene is possibly TRBD1 (5 bases). The CDR3 length is 15 residues. Germline loops: CDR1 SGHAT, CDR2 FQNNGV. Between the trimmed V and J ends, which lost 3 bases and 3 bases, there was a span of 12 bases. The CDR3 here is CASSFVGGYNQPQHF. CDR3 nucleotides: TGTGCCAGCAGCTTCGTTGGGGGGTACAATCAGCCCCAGCATTTT.

This clone occurred a few times. The rearrangement uses TRBV9 and TRBJ1-2; the match to TRBD1 covers 7 bases. The CDR3 is 13 residues long. The germline CDR1 and CDR2 sequences are SGDLS and YYNGEE. J lost 7 bases, V lost 3 bases, and 6 bases had no gene match. The CDR3 sequence is CASSGQGMGGYTF. The CDR3, as DNA: TGTGCCAGCAGCGGACAGGGTATGGGTGGCTACACCTTC.

The chain links TRBV6-5 to TRBJ1-2, with D uncertain. V shed 6 bases and J shed 3 bases, with 14 bases lying between them. The CDR3 length is 14 residues. Germline CDR1 reads MNHEY; CDR2 reads SVGAGI. Here the CDR3 reads CASSLMRGYYGYTF. The CDR3 region has the DNA TGTGCCAGCAGCCTTATGCGGGGATACTATGGCTACACCTTC.

The V and J genes are TRBV30 and TRBJ1-4, with a weak D call TRBD1 (5 bases). Germline assignment: CDR1 GTSNPN and CDR2 SVGIG (reference sequence). V was trimmed by 2 bases and J by 7 bases, leaving 11 bases between them. The CDR3 is 13 amino acids. The CDR3 region has the DNA TGTGCCTGGAGTCAGGGCGGCGGTGAAAAACTGTTTTTT. Translation: CAWSQGGGEKLFF.

The V and J genes are TRBV13 and TRBJ2-1, with D perhaps TRBD1 (6 bases). The CDR3 runs 14 residues. Germline CDR1 PRHDT, CDR2 FYEKMQ (reference sequence). With 5 bases removed from V and 6 bases from J, the gap between germline ends came to 14 bases. CDR3 sequence reads: CASSQSGTTNEQFF. The CDR3 DNA sequence: TGTGCCAGCAGCCAATCGGGGACAACCAATGAGCAGTTCTTC.

This clone was observed once. The CDR3 spells CASSLDRIPEAFF. The CDR3 DNA reads as TGTGCCAGCAGCTTAGACAGGATCCCTGAAGCTTTCTTT. V gene TRBV13 combines with J gene TRBJ1-1; D perhaps matches TRBD1 (5 bases). Germline CDR1 is PRHDT and CDR2 is FYEKMQ (reference sequence). V lost 1 base to trimming and J lost 6 bases, with 9 bases between them. There are 13 residues in the CDR3.

This chain joins TRBV4-3 and TRBJ1-2; 10 bases map to TRBD1. The CDR3 loop spans 16 amino acids. Germline V gene sequence: CDR1 LGHNA, CDR2 YSLEER. J gave up 7 bases and V 0 bases, and 8 bases lay outside the gene matches. CDR3: CASSQDLMTGGRGYTF. CDR3 DNA sequence: TGCGCCAGCAGCCAAGATCTGATGACAGGGGGCCGTGGCTACACCTTC.

The chain recombines TRBV6-5 with TRBJ2-3, with D possibly matching TRBD1 (5 bases). Germline CDR1 MNHEY, CDR2 SVGAGI. The germline V and J ends were trimmed by 6 bases and 6 bases, with 13 bases remaining between them. The CDR3 contains 13 residues. The CDR3 is CASRLTGSDTQYF. The CDR3 DNA sequence: TGTGCCAGCAGGCTAACAGGTTCCGATACGCAGTATTTT.

This chain links TRBV19 with TRBJ2-4; 8 bases are a match to TRBD1. V was pared by 10 bases and J by 6 bases, with 11 bases of the junction left unmatched. CDR3 size: 14 residues. Germline V gene lookup returns CDR1 LNHDA and CDR2 SQIVND (reference sequence). CDR3 amino acids: CATSRTTGANIQYF. DNA of the CDR3: TGTGCCACCTCACGCACGACAGGGGCAAACATTCAGTACTTC.

The chain couples TRBV6-1 to TRBJ2-3, with TRBD1 as a possible D gene (5 bases). The CDR3 spans 17 residues. The V gene lost 2 bases and the J gene lost 2 bases, with 17 bases spanning the gap. CDR1 MNHNS and CDR2 SASEGT come from the germline V gene. CDR3 nucleotide sequence: TGTGCCAGCAGTGAAAACCCCGCAGGGCTATTCACAGATACGCAGTATTTT. Protein sequence: CASSENPAGLFTDTQYF.